The clone carrying this T cell receptor (beta chain) was detected a few times. TCRdb redid the calling of the RT-PCR reads with MiXCR, one entry per CDR3 protein. The sample has over 750,000 distinct CDR3 sequences, approximately 21% seen once. V lost 4 bases, J lost 8 bases, and 5 bases stayed unmatched. This CDR3 has 13 amino acids. The sample belongs to a study of response to subunit inactivated influenza vaccine. The sequence derives from a middle-aged man who received an inactivated influenza vaccine. Specimen: PBMCs from blood, collected 5 days after vaccination. V gene TRBV12-3 or TRBV12-4 combines with J gene TRBJ2-1; 7 bases are shared with TRBD2. CDR3 sequence (DNA): TGTGCCAGCAGTTCGACTAGCAATTATGAGCAGTTCTTC. As protein: CASSSTSNYEQFF.